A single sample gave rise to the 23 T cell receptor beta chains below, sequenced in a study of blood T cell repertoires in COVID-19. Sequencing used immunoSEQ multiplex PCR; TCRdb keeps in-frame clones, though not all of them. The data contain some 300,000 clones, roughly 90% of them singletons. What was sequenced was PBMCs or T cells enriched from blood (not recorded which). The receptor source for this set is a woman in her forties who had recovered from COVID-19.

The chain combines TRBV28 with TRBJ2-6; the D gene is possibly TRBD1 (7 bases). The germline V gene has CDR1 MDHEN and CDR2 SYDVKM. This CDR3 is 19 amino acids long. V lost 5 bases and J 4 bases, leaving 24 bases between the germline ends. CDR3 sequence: CASSPRDRAWALGANVLTF. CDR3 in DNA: TGTGCCAGCAGTCCGCGGGACAGAGCATGGGCTTTAGGGGCCAACGTCCTGACTTTC.

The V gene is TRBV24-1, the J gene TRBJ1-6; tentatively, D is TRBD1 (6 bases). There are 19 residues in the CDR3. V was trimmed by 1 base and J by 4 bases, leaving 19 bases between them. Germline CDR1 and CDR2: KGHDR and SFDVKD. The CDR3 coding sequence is TGTGCCACCAGTGATTTCGGACAGAACACTTCGCCTTATAATTCACCCCTCCACTTT. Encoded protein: CATSDFGQNTSPYNSPLHF.

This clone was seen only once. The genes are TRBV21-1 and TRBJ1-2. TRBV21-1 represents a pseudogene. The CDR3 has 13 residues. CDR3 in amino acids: CASRSGQRMGYTF. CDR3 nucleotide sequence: TGTGCCAGCAGGTCGGGCCAGCGGATGGGCTACACCTTC.

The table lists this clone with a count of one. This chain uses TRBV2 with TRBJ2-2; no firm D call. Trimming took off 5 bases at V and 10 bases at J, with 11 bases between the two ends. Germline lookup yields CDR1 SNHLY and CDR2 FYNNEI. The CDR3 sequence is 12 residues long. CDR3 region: CASSLPPQELFF. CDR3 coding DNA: TGTGCCAGCAGTCTACCCCCCCAGGAGCTGTTTTTT.

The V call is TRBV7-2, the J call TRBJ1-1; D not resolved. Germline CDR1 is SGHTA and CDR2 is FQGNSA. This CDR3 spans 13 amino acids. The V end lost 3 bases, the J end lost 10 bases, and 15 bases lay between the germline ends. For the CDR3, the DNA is TGTGCCAGCAGCTTCGATGAGCGATGGGTAGCTTTCTTT. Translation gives CASSFDERWVAFF.

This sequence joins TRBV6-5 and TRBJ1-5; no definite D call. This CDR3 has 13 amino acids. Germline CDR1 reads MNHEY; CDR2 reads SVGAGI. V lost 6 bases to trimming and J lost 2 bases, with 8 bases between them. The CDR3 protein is CASRSSGNQPQHF. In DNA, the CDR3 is TGTGCCAGCAGGTCTTCGGGCAATCAGCCCCAGCATTTT.

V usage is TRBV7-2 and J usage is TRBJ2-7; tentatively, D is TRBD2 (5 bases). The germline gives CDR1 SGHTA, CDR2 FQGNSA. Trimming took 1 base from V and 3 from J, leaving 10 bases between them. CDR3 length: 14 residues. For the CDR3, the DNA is TGTGCCAGCAGCTTAGTGGGAGAGATCTACGAGCAGTACTTC. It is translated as CASSLVGEIYEQYF.

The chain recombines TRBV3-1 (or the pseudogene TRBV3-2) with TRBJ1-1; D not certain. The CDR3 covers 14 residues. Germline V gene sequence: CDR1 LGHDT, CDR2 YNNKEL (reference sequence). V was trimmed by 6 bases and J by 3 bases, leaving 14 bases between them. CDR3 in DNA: TGTGCCAGCAGAAAAGAGTTCGCCGACACTGAAGCTTTCTTT. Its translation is CASRKEFADTEAFF.

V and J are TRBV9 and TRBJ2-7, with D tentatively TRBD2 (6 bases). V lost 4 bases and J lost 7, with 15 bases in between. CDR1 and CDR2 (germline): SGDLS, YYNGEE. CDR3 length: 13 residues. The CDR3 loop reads CASSPGTSGEQYF. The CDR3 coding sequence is TGTGCCAGCAGCCCCGGGACTTCAGGAGAGCAGTACTTC.

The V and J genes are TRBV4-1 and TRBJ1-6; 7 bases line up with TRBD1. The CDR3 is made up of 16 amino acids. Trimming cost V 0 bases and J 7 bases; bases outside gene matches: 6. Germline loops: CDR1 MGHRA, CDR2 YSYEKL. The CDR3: CASSQDPGTANSPLHF. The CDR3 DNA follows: TGCGCCAGCAGCCAAGACCCCGGGACAGCAAATTCACCCCTCCACTTT.

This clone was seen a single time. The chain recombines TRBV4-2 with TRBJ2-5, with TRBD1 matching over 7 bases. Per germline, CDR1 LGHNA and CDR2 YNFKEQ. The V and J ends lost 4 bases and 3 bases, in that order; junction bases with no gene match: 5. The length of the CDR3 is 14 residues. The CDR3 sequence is CASSRRDSEETQYF. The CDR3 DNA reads TGTGCCAGCAGCCGCCGGGACAGCGAAGAGACCCAGTACTTC.

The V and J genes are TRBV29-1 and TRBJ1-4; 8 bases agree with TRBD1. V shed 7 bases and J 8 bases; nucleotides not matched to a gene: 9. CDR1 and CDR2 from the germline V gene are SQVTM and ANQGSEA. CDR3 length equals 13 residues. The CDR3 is CSGAGTGQEKLFF. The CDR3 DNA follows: TGCAGCGGGGCCGGGACAGGCCAGGAAAAACTGTTTTTT.

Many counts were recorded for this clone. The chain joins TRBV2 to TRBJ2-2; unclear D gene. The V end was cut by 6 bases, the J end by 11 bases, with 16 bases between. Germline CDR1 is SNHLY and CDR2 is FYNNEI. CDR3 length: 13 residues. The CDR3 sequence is CASRRTAGGELFF. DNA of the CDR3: TGTGCCAGCAGGCGCACCGCTGGCGGCGAGCTGTTTTTT.

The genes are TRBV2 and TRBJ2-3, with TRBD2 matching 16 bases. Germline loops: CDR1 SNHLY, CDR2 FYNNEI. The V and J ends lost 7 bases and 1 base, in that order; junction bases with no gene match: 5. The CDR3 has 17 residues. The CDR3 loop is CASTGLAGGIGTDTQYF. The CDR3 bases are TGTGCCAGCACGGGACTAGCGGGGGGGATTGGCACAGATACGCAGTATTTT.

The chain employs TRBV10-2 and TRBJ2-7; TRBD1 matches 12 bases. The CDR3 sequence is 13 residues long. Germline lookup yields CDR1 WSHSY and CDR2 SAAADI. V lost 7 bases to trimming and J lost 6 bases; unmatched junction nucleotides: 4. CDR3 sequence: CASISGQGAEQYF. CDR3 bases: TGCGCCAGCATCTCGGGACAGGGGGCCGAGCAGTACTTC.

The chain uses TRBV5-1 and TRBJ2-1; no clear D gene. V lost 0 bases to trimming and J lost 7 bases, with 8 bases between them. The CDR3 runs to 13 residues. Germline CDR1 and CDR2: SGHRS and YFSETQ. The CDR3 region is CASSLVVENEQFF. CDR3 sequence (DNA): TGCGCCAGCAGCTTGGTGGTGGAGAATGAGCAGTTCTTC.

CDR3 sequence: CATSTAGTGNTIYF. As DNA, the CDR3 is TGTGCCACCAGCACCGCAGGGACTGGAAACACCATATATTTT. The chain employs TRBV15 and TRBJ1-3, with a tentative D call TRBD1 (5 bases). Deletions cut 4 bases from V and 2 bases from J, with 9 bases between. CDR3 length: 14 residues. The germline V gene encodes CDR1 LNHNV and CDR2 YYDKDF (reference sequence).

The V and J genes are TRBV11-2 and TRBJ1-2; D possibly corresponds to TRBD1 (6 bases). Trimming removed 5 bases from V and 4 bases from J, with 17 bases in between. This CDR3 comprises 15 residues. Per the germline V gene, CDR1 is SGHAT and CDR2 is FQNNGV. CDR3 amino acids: CASSRPAAGVYGYTF. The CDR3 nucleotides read TGTGCCAGCAGCCGCCCGGCAGCAGGGGTCTATGGCTACACCTTC.

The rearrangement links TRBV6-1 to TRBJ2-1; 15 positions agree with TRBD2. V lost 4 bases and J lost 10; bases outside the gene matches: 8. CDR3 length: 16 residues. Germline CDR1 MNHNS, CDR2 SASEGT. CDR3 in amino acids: CASSGTSGGAVGEQFF. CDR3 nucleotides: TGTGCCAGCAGTGGGACTAGCGGGGGGGCCGTAGGAGAGCAGTTCTTC.

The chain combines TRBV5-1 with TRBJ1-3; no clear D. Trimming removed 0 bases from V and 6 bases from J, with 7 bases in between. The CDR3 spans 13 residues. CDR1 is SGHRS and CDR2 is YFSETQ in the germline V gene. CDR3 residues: CASSLAGVNTIYF. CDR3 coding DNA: TGCGCCAGCAGCTTGGCCGGAGTAAACACCATATATTTT.

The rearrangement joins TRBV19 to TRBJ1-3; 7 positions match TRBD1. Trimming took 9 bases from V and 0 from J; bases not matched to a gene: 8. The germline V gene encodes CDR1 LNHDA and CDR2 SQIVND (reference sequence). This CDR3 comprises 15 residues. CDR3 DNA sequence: TGTGCCAGCCGAAAACAGGGGTCCTCTGGAAACACCATATATTTT. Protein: CASRKQGSSGNTIYF.

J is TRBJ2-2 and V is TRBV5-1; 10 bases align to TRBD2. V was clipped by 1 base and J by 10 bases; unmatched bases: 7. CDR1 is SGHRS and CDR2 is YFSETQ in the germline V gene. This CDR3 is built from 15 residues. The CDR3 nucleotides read TGCGCCAGCAGCTTGTTTCTAGCGGGAGCGGCGGAGCTGTTTTTT. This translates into CASSLFLAGAAELFF.

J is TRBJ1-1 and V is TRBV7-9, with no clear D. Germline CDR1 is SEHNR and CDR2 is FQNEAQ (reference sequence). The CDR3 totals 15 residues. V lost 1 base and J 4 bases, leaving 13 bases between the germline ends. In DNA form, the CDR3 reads TGTGCCAGCAGCTTAGTCGGTTACGGGAGCACTGAAGCTTTCTTT. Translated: CASSLVGYGSTEAFF.